This T cell receptor beta chain was identified during a study of blood T cell repertoires in COVID-19. Overall study context: T cells, B-cell-depleted T cells, or PBMCs supplied cDNA or gDNA.

The Seattle site enrolled patients during active infection and followed them longitudinally. Under the authors' procedure: Cell counts per sample came from amplifying reference gene primers. Profiling relied on immunoSEQ multiplex PCR, and the TCRdb table lists in-frame clones only, not all of them. V and J calls and clone size are copied from that table; D and trimming were computed from the DNA. The sample carries approximately 38,000 clones, 70% to 90% recorded once. CDR3 length: 16 amino acids. The V gene end was trimmed by 1 base and the J gene end by 5 bases; junction bases not matched to a gene: 6. Germline assignment: CDR1 SGHNT and CDR2 YYREEE (reference sequence).

The TCR sequence derives from a man between 60 and 70 years old with COVID-19, enrolled during active disease. The chain employs TRBV5-4 and TRBJ2-3; 11 bases are shared with TRBD2. Sequencing input: peripheral blood. CDR3 sequence reads: CASSLRLAGPQDTQYF. The CDR3 region has the DNA TGTGCCAGCAGCTTGCGACTAGCGGGGCCCCAAGATACGCAGTATTTT.